These 7 T cell receptor beta chains were all obtained from the same sample, sequenced in a study of OX40 agonist ivuxolimab in advanced cancers. Only in-frame clones appear in the TCRdb table, and some are missing; sequencing was by immunoSEQ multiplex PCR. This sample has about 86,000 clones, with about 90% found just once. Material: CD4+ or CD8+ T cells sorted from blood, obtained in a trial of the OX40 agonist ivuxolimab. These receptors all come from an adult with an advanced solid tumor such as melanoma, head and neck, liver or kidney cancer.

J is TRBJ2-2 and V is TRBV11-1; D not certain. Per germline, CDR1 SGHAT and CDR2 FQDESV (reference sequence). CDR3 length: 15 residues. The ends were cut back, 5 bases at V and 0 bases at J, with 10 bases in the middle. The CDR3 coding sequence is TGTGCCAGCAGCACGGTGGGCACGAACACCGGGGAGCTGTTTTTT. This translates into CASSTVGTNTGELFF.

This clone was detected only a few times. The chain employs TRBV7-9 and TRBJ2-5; 11 nucleotides line up with TRBD2. CDR1 is SEHNR, CDR2 FQNEAQ, per germline (reference sequence). V shed 6 bases and J 3 bases; nucleotides not matched to a gene: 3. The length of the CDR3 is 14 residues. DNA of the CDR3: TGTGCCAGCAGTTTACTAGCGGGAGAAGAGACCCAGTACTTC. This translates into CASSLLAGEETQYF.

This chain uses TRBV7-9 with TRBJ2-7, with D hard to call. CDR3 length: 13 amino acids. The germline V gene encodes CDR1 SEHNR and CDR2 FQNEAQ (reference sequence). V was cut by 7 bases and J by 13 bases, with 23 bases left in between. The CDR3 bases are TGTGCCAGCACCCCTATTGGGTTCCCGTCTCTTTACTTC. Its protein is CASTPIGFPSLYF.

The chain links TRBV27 to TRBJ2-1; D gene unclear. The V end lost 3 bases, the J end lost 7 bases, and 7 bases lay between the germline ends. Germline V lookup: CDR1 MNHEY, CDR2 SMNVEV (reference sequence). This CDR3 spans 12 amino acids. The CDR3 is CASSFGVNEQFF. The CDR3 coding sequence is TGTGCCAGCAGTTTTGGGGTGAATGAGCAGTTCTTC.

The chain links TRBV2 to TRBJ2-5; 7 bases are shared with TRBD2. CDR1 SNHLY and CDR2 FYNNEI come from the germline V gene. Unmatched junction bases numbered 16, after V lost 6 bases and J lost 3 bases. This CDR3 contains 17 residues. The CDR3 protein is CASRLSLATTGKETQYF. The CDR3, as DNA: TGTGCCAGCAGGCTCTCACTAGCGACCACCGGTAAAGAGACCCAGTACTTC.

Here the CDR3 reads CSVRTGSGYEQYF. The DNA for the CDR3 is TGCAGCGTCCGGACAGGTTCGGGCTACGAGCAGTACTTC. The rearrangement joins TRBV29-1 to TRBJ2-7; 7 bases are a match to TRBD1. The trim removed 6 bases at V and 3 bases at J, leaving 8 bases unmatched. Germline CDR1 and CDR2: SQVTM and ANQGSEA. The CDR3 length is 13 residues.

J is TRBJ2-7 and V is TRBV27, with 11 bases matching TRBD2. CDR1 and CDR2 from the germline V gene are MNHEY and SMNVEV (reference sequence). This CDR3 has 15 residues. V shed 7 bases and J 5 bases; nucleotides not matched to a gene: 10. CDR3 DNA: TGTGCCAGCACCCCGTTAGCGGGAGGGATCGACGAGCAGTACTTC. It specifies CASTPLAGGIDEQYF.